This TCR beta chain was profiled in a study of shared clonotypes between healthy human individuals. Findings of the study overall: Sampling covered nothing but blood. Tissue TCR repertoires likely differ from those found in blood.

Donors, without exception, were Caucasian adults residing in Nashville, Tennessee. DNA from unsorted PBMC was sequenced on ten immunoSEQ deep assay plates. Some clones are missing from TCRdb's copy, which holds only in-frame ones; the method was immunoSEQ multiplex PCR. The data show 450,000 or so clones, with roughly 80% seen just once and around 12% held by the top ten. With respect to this clone: Its antigen is not known. Its ends do not fully match the called genes, so a read error is possible.

The germline V gene encodes CDR1 ENHRY and CDR2 SYGVKD. The CDR3 extends over 8 amino acids. The sequenced sample was PBMCs. This receptor was identified in a woman aged 40 to 49 in good health. Some clones in this sample may be carry-over from other donors' samples. The chain combines TRBV10-3 with TRBJ1-3; a possible D gene is TRBD1 (5 bases). The CDR3 DNA reads TGTGCCACGGGGACGGGCACTTTT. It encodes CATGTGTF.